Included here is one T cell receptor beta chain sequence, with context. This clone's antigen is unknown. No base quality values were provided; no much bigger clone lies one nucleotide off. Ficoll-Paque density gradient centrifugation was used to isolate PBMCs. The sample comes from a study of T-cell memory formation after mild COVID-19 (dated by TCRdb to about 2021). Regarding the research as a whole: TCR sequence clusters from the two donors were largely donor specific. In a couple of donors, T-cell clones that expanded and contracted after mild COVID-19 were followed by sequencing TCRalpha and TCRbeta repertoires longitudinally. The cohort comprised two young, previously healthy adult volunteers, one female and one male.

Sequencing instrument: Illumina NovaSeq 6000. TCRalpha and TCRbeta cDNA libraries were constructed by 5'RACE with constant-segment primers, with sample barcodes and unique molecular identifiers being introduced. Trizol reagent was used to extract RNA from every sample. Library amplification was performed in two PCR steps, and a second sample barcode and Illumina TruSeq adapters were introduced in the second step. Sequencing of the libraries was done on an Illumina NovaSeq, producing 2 x 150 bp paired-end reads. In the authors' own workflow: The reads were demultiplexed and collapsed into UMI-guided consensus sequences using migec v1.2.7. With mixcr v2.1.11, UMI consensuses were aligned to TRA and TRB V and J templates and assembled into clonotypes. Clonotypes were classified as expanded or contracted when called significant by both edgeR and NoisET, with noise models trained on biological replicates. For edgeR calls, the cutoffs were a false discovery rate-adjusted p below 0.01 and a log2 fold-change threshold of 1. As an exploratory analysis of dynamics, max-normalized trajectories of the 1000 most abundant clonotypes were examined with PCA combined with hierarchical clustering. The CD4 or CD8 phenotype of responding clones was assigned using the separately sequenced CD4+ and CD8+ repertoires. The public reads were run again by TCRdb, first through fastp at Q25 and then through MiXCR, and only productive beta chains were kept. Entries that share a CDR3 protein sequence are merged under the most common genes and DNA. The V and J calls were determined by TCRdb, not by the authors. The sample includes around 150,000 distinct CDR3 sequences, with around a tenth observed a single time. Jointly, the top ten make up approximately 3.4% of the sample.

The CDR3 runs 13 residues from the cysteine to the phenylalanine. Only CDR3 DNA remains: 39 bases, in frame from the first base. V sheds 5 bases and J sheds 8 bases, leaving 10 bases between their ends. CDR1 and CDR2 are drawn from the germline V gene (reference sequence): MNHEY, SMNVEV. What the authors observed across the whole study: Clones that contracted from day 15 to 85 showed balanced CD4/CD8 phenotypes, whereas a second wave of clones that expanded from day 15 to 37 leaned towards CD4+. The study covered only a couple of mild cases, and larger cohorts including severe cases with pre-infection samples were considered necessary. Some responding clones were found in pre-infection memory, which suggests that pre-existing cross-reactive memory T cells took part in the SARS-CoV-2 response. Contracting CD4+ clones turned up mainly in the CM and EM memory subsets, whereas EMRA was where CD8+ clones were enriched. SARS-CoV-2 specificity of the second-wave clones peaking on day 37 was not confirmed.

The specimen sequenced was PBMCs or a T cell subset sorted from them (not recorded which). This chain joins TRBV27 to TRBJ1-6; the D gene remains uncertain. The sequence derives from a man between 18 and 35 years old who had mild COVID-19 (a few samples of this study predate the infection). The sample titles of this study are shuffled in the database, so cell type and time point are left out; the donor was told from shared clones. The DNA sequence follows: TGTGCCAGCAGTCCCTGGGCCGATTCACCCCTCCACTTT. Translated, it reads CASSPWADSPLHF.